This T cell receptor (beta chain) was recovered during a study of T-cell memory formation after mild COVID-19. Points from the study as a whole: Mainly CM and EM harbored the contracting CD4+ clones; mainly EMRA harbored the CD8+ ones.

V was pared by 2 bases and J by 6 bases, with 13 bases of the junction left unmatched. The CDR3 runs 19 residues. The germline V gene has CDR1 SNHLY and CDR2 FYNNEI. TCRdb re-analysed the 5' RACE reads in MiXCR, keeping a single row per CDR3 protein. The sample records a few hundred thousand distinct CDR3 sequences, less than 25% being singletons. Worth noting for this clonotype: The antigen is not known.

The chain carries TRBV2 and TRBJ2-1; 13 bases map to TRBD2. This sequence originates from an adult woman who had mild COVID-19 (a few samples of this study predate the infection). Cell type and time point are not known. The sequenced material came from PBMCs or a T cell subset sorted from them (not recorded which). The CDR3 DNA reads TGTGCCAGCAGTGAACCTCCCACTAGCGGGGGGGGAGGGTCCAATGAGCAGTTCTTC. It codes for CASSEPPTSGGGGSNEQFF. Together with reference TRBV2 and TRBJ2-1, the CDR3 gives the full variable domain: EPEVTQTPSHQVTQMGQEVILRCVPISNHLYFYWYRQILGQKVEFLVSFYNNEISEKSEIFDDQFSVERPDGSNFTLKIRSTKLEDSAMYFCASSEPPTSGGGGSNEQFFGPGTRLTVL.